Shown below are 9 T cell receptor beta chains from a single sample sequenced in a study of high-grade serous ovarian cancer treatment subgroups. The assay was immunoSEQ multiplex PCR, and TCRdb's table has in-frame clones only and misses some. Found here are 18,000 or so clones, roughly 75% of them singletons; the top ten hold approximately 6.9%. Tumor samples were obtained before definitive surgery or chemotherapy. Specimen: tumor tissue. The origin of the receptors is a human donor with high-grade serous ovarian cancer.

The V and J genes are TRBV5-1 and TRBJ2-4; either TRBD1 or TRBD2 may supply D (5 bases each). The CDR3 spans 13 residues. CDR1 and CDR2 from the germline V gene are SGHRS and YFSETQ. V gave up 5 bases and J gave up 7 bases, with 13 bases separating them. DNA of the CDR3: TGCGCCAGCAGATCCGGGACGGTGAACATTCAGTACTTC. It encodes CASRSGTVNIQYF.

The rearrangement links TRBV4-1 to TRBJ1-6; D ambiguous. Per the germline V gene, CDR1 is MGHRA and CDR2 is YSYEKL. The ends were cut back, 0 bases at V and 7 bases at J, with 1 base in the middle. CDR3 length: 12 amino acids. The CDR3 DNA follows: TGCGCCAGCAGCCAAGACAATTCACCCCTCCACTTT. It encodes CASSQDNSPLHF.

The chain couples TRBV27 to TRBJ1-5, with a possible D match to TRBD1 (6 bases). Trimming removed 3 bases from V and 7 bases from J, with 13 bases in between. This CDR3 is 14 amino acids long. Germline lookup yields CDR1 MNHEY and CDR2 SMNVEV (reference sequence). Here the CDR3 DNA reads TGTGCCAGCAGTTTCTACAGGGATAGGCAGCCCCAGCATTTT. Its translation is CASSFYRDRQPQHF.

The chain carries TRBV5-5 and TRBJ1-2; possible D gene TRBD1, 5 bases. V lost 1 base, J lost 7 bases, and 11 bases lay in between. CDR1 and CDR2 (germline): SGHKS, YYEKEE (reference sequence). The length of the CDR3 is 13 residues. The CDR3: CASSLQGDGGYTF. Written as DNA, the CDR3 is TGTGCCAGCAGCTTGCAGGGTGACGGTGGCTACACCTTC.

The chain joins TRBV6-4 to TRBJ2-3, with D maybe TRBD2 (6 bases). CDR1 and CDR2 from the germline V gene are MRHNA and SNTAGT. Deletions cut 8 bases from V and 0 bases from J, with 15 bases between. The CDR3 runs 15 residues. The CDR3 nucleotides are TGTGCCAGCCGGCGGCTAGCGAGTAGCACAGATACGCAGTATTTT. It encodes CASRRLASSTDTQYF.

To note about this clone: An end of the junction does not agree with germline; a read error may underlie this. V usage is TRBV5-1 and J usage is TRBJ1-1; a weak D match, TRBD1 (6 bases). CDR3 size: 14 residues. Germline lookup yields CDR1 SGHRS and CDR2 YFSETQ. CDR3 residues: CASSLGQGNAEAFF. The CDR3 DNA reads TGCGCCAGCAGCTTGGGTCAGGGGAACGCTGAAGCTTTCTTT.

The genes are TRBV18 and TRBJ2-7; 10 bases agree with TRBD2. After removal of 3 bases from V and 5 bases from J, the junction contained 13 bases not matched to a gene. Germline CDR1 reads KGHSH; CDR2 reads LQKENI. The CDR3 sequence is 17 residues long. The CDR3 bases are TGTGCCAGCTCACCTTTAATTAGCGGGAGGCTAGGCAACGAGCAGTACTTC. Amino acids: CASSPLISGRLGNEQYF.

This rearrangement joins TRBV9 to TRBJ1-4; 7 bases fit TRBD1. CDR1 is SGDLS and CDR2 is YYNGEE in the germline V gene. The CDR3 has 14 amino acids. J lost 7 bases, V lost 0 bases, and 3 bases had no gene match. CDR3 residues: CASSVGQGTEKLFF. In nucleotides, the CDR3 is TGTGCCAGCAGCGTAGGACAGGGAACTGAAAAACTGTTTTTT.

The CDR3 is CASSLLAGDYNEQFF. The CDR3 DNA sequence: TGTGCCAGCTCACTCCTAGCGGGAGACTACAATGAGCAGTTCTTC. The chain employs TRBV18 and TRBJ2-1; TRBD2 agrees at 10 bases. Per germline, CDR1 KGHSH and CDR2 LQKENI. V trimming: 4 bases; J trimming: 3 bases; junction bases outside the gene matches: 3. CDR3 size: 15 residues.